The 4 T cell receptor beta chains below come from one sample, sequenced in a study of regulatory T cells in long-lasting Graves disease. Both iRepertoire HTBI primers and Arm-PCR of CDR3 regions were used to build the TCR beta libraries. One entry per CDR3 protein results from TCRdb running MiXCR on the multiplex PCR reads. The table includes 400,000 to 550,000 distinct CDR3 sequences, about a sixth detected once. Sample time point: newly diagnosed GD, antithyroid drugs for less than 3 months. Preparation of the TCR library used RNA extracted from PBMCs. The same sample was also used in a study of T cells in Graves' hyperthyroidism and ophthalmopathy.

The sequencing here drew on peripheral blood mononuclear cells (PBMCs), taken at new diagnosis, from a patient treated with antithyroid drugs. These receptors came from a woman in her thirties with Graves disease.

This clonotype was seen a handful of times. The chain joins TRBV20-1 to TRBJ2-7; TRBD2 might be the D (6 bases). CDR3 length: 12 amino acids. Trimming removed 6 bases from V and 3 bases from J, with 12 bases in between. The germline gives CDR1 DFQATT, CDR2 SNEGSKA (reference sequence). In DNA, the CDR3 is TGCAGTGCCCAAAATAGCGGCTACGAGCAGTACTTC. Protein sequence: CSAQNSGYEQYF.

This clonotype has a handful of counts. CDR3 bases: TGTGCCAGCAGCTTACAGCGGACCCGTGAAATTAACACCGGGGAGCTGTTTTTT. This gives the protein CASSLQRTREINTGELFF. V usage is TRBV7-9 and J usage is TRBJ2-2, with D perhaps TRBD2 (5 bases). Trimming pared 2 bases from V and 2 bases from J, leaving 18 bases between. Germline V lookup: CDR1 SEHNR, CDR2 FQNEAQ (reference sequence). The CDR3 consists of 18 residues. The full variable domain, its missing parts supplied by reference TRBV7-9 and TRBJ2-2, is DTGVSQNPRHKITKRGQNVTFRCDPISEHNRLYWYRQTLGQGPEFLTYFQNEAQLEKSRLLSDRFSAERPKGSFSTLEIQRTEQGDSAMYLCASSLQRTREINTGELFFGEGSRLTVL.

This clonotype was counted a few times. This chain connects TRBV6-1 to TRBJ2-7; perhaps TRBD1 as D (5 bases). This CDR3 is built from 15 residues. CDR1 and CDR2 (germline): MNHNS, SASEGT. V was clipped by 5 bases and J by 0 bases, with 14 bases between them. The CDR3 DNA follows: TGTGCCAGCAGTCCAAATACAGGACACTCCTACGAGCAGTACTTC. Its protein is CASSPNTGHSYEQYF.

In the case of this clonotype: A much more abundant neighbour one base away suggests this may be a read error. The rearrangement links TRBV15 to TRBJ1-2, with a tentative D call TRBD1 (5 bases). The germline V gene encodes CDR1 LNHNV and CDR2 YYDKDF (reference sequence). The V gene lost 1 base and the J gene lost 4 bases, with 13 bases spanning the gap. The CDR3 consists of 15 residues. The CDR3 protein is CATSRGHQGVYGYTF. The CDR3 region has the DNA TGTGCCACCAGCAGAGGGCACCAGGGTGTCTATGGCTACACCTTC.